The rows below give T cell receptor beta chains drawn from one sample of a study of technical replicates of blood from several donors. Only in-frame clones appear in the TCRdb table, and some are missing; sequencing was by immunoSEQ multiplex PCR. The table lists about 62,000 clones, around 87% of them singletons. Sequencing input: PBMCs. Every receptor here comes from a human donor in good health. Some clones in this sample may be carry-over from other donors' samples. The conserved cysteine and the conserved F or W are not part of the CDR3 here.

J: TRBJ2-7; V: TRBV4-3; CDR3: ASSRTSGTRYEQY
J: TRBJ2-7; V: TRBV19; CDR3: ASSIQGSGGLFSYEQY
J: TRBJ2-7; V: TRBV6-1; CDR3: ASRPTGGSSYEQY
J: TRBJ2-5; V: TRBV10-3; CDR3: AISESGQGYETQY
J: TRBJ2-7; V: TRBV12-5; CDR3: ASGSSGSLNEQY
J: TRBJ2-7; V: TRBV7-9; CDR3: ASSLVAGLGEQY
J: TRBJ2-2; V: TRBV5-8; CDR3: ASRRDGRTGELF
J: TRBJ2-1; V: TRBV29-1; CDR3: SVGGDSRSSYNEQF
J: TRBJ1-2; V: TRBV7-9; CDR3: ASSPVGGPNYGYT
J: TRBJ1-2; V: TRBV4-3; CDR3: ASSQETGPYGYT
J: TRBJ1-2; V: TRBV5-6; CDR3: ASSLAGGSSGYT
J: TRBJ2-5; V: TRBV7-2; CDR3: ASSLVGPETQY
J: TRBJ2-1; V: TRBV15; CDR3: ATSNNPTVEQF
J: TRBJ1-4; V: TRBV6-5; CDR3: ATLAPGTGGGKLF
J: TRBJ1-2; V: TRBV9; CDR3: ASSKAGLWWGYT
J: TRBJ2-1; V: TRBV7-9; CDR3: ASSPDSGSYNEQF
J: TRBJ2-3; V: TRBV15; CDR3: ATSLLVGGSTDTQY
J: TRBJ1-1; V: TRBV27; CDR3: ASRLRALNTEAF
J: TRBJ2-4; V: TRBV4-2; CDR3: ASSQGPLGGGAKNIQY
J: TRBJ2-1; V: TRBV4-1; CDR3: ASSQVQGSYNEQF
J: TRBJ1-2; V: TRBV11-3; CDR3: ASSLAGQTSYGYT
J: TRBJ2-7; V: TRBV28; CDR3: ASSFQGDGSYEQY
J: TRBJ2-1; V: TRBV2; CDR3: ASSEAGKLAGGGEQF
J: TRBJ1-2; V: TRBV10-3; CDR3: AISVRDIYGYT
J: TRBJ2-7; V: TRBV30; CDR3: AWRGGPYEQY
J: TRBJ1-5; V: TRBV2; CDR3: ASSATAQGGVTGQPQH
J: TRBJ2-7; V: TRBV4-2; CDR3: ASSQKAGDLHEQY
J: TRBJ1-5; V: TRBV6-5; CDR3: ASSYSGPHQPQH
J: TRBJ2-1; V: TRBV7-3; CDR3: ASSLGGGAYNEQF
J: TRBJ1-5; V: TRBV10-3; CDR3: AISESSGSNQPQH
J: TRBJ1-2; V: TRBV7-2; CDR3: ASSLNGQGYGYT
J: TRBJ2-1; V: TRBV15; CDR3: ATSRDDRGYNEQF
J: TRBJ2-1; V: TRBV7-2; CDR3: ASSSSPFEQF
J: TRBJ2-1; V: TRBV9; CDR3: ASSVASVAGGVEQF
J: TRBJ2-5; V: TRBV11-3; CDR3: ASSPGTTRETQY
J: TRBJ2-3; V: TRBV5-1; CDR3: ASSFGGADDTQY
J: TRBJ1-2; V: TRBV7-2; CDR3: ASSAHPGGYT
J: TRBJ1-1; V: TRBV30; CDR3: AWTRGLMNTEAF
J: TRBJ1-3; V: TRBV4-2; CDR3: ASSQGRAGNTIY
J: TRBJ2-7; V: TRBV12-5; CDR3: ASGLIRGQGISYEQY
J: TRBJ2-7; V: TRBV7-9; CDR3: ASSRRGGLAGGPYEQY
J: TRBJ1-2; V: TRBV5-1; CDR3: ASSIQGAGGYT
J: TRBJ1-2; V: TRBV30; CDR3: AWSIEGNYGYT
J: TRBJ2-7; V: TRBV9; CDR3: ASSLRDRGDEQY
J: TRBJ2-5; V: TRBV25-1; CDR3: ASSDRTGFQETQY
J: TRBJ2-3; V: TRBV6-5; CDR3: ASSYYLGSGSDTQY
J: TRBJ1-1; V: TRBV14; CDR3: ASSQDTGFGTEAF
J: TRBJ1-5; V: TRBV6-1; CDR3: ASSERGGYNSNQPQH
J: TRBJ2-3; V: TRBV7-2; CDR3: ASSFRLGGDTQY
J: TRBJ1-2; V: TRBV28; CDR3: ASSSQSRGGYT
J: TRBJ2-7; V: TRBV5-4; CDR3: ASSPGGGTAYEQY